The source of this T cell receptor beta chain is a study of chemoradiotherapy in HPV16-positive cancers (dated by TCRdb to 2022 to 2024). In terms of the full investigation: Using functional T-cell assays on cells from a couple of HPV16-positive patients, the researchers defined candidate HPV-specific T-cell clones and common TCR motifs. The study set out to ask whether T-cell immunity against the HPV oncoproteins E6 and E7 changes over the course of chemoradiotherapy and whether that immunity affects survival. The candidate HPV-specific TCRs and motifs were then tracked in TCR repertoires from some 86 patients with HPV-related cancers. What the work shows at the level of the full study, not this receptor alone: The functional definition of HPV-specific T cells was derived from only a couple of HPV16-positive patients, and the survival association was reported for HPV16-positive patients. Improved recurrence-free survival in HPV16-positive patients was associated with expansion of HPV-responsive T cells during chemoradiotherapy. Expansion of candidate HPV-specific clones and E7-related TCR motifs was observed in the tumor microenvironment during treatment, whereas no such expansion was observed for non-HPV-specific T cells.

Because repertoires were sampled repeatedly during chemoradiotherapy, clonal expansion in the tumor microenvironment could be followed. Receptor libraries were prepared by the immunoSEQ multiplex PCR assay. What TCRdb holds here is the immuneACCESS table cut down to in-frame rearrangements. Part of the clones is not present; checked against another copy, under half of the missing clones reflect an unresolved V gene, and the others are unexplained. The sample includes roughly 25,000 clones, with approximately 93% observed a single time. Of the sample, 2.7% is held by the ten largest clones. V is shortened by 7 bases, J by 3 bases, and the region joining them spans 15 bases. Including the terminal cysteine and phenylalanine, the CDR3 comprises 14 residues. Only the CDR3 region is kept as DNA, spanning 42 bases read in frame from base 1. CDR1 and CDR2 are read off the germline V gene as SNHLY and FYNNEI.

On this clone: Its antigen is not yet known. It has no much larger one-base neighbor in the sample; base qualities were not kept.

Specimen collection occurred from a patient who underwent chemoradiotherapy. The chain is encoded by TRBV2 joined to TRBJ1-1, and perhaps TRBD1 as D gene, on 5 matching bases. The clonotype originates from a human donor with HPV-associated anogenital cancer. The CDR3 reads as follows: CASNLGARDTEAFF. The DNA reads as follows: TGTGCCAGCAACCTTGGGGCTCGGGACACTGAAGCTTTCTTT.